Listed below are T cell receptor beta chains from one sample, sequenced in a study of blood T cells in healthy people across ages. TCRdb itself ran the 5' RACE reads through MiXCR, one entry per CDR3 protein. The top ten hold around 32% of the sample, which has hundreds of thousands of distinct CDR3 sequences, approximately 40% seen once. Input material: blood. Receptor source: an elderly man in good health. CDR3s leave out the opening cysteine and the closing phenylalanine or tryptophan.

J gene | V gene | CDR3 protein
TRBJ2-3 | TRBV9 | ASSPKGSGGISDTQY
TRBJ2-2 | TRBV5-1 | ASSAGTSGYTGELF
TRBJ2-3 | TRBV28 | ASTPRVGSTDTQY
. | TRBV20-1 | SARSLAGYNEQY
TRBJ2-5 | TRBV7-2 | ASRNGRLQETQY
TRBJ2-2 | TRBV12-3/TRBV12-4 | ASSLLAGTGELF
TRBJ1-2 | TRBV15 | VTSRDRGQGVGYT
TRBJ1-2 | TRBV27 | ASSLAGGQGAIGYT
TRBJ1-2 | TRBV30 | AWSESRAYGYT
TRBJ2-7 | TRBV5-1 | ASSFPDRREQY
TRBJ2-3 | TRBV7-2 | ASQPTAFTDTQY
TRBJ2-5 | TRBV7-9 | ASSFSRNQETQY
TRBJ1-5 | TRBV28 | ASSLWKIDRVIGNQPQH
TRBJ2-7 | TRBV30 | AWRGGPSGDGY
TRBJ2-3 | TRBV20-1 | SATYTDTQY
TRBJ2-2 | TRBV12-3/TRBV12-4 | ASSARTGGSGELF
TRBJ2-5 | TRBV7-2 | ASSLGEDAEFVGTQY
TRBJ2-7 | TRBV7-2 | ASSSPGAGDGERY
TRBJ2-3 | TRBV7-6 | ASSLGTSASADTQY
TRBJ2-1 | TRBV5-6 | ASSRIGGEQF
TRBJ2-7 | TRBV20-1 | SAQSTQRKEQY
TRBJ2-7 | TRBV6-1 | TSSRPGDGVLYEQY
TRBJ2-1 | TRBV6-5 | ASTRTGAQNEQF
TRBJ2-1 | TRBV25-1 | ASRGDRGQVHEQF
TRBJ1-2 | TRBV28 | ASSLEGQGFYGYT
TRBJ2-3 | TRBV12-3/TRBV12-4 | ASKESSGSTDTQY
TRBJ2-1 | TRBV18 | ASSPRQGLAGDNEQF
TRBJ2-4 | TRBV10-3 | AISPQGEAKNIQY
TRBJ2-5 | TRBV9 | ASSQGGGSPQETQY
TRBJ2-6 | TRBV6-5 | ASSRNRVFGANVLT
TRBJ2-6 | TRBV6-1 | ASSAGPSSGANVLT
TRBJ2-7 | TRBV6-2/TRBV6-3 | ASSYPVGQGRSYEQY
TRBJ2-2 | TRBV29-1 | SVEAGGANTGELF
TRBJ2-6 | TRBV6-5 | ASSYFQRGSGANVLT
TRBJ1-5 | TRBV6-6 | ASVREGQGVNQPQH
TRBJ2-1 | TRBV2 | ASSPLYRTSSYNEQF
TRBJ2-3 | TRBV7-2 | ASSLAPSPAGGPTQY
TRBJ1-6 | TRBV7-9 | ASSLVGRLNSPLH
TRBJ2-5 | TRBV6-1 | ASSDYDRPETQY
TRBJ2-7 | TRBV7-8 | ASSLERDNSYEQY